This T cell receptor beta chain emerged from a study of blood T cell repertoires in COVID-19. The data were produced by immunoSEQ multiplex PCR, yet TCRdb's version contains in-frame clones alone and is incomplete. In the table there are fewer than 150,000 clones, about 86% of which are singletons. This sequence originates from a man in his sixties or seventies who had recovered from COVID-19. The source material was peripheral blood.

CDR3 coding DNA: TGCGCCAGCAGCTTGGGGACATTCAATTCACCCCTCCACTTT. Translation: CASSLGTFNSPLHF. The genes are TRBV5-1 and TRBJ1-6; tentative D call: TRBD1 (5 bases). V was shortened by 0 bases and J by 7 bases, with 8 bases between the two germline ends. CDR1 SGHRS and CDR2 YFSETQ come from the germline V gene. This CDR3 spans 14 amino acids.